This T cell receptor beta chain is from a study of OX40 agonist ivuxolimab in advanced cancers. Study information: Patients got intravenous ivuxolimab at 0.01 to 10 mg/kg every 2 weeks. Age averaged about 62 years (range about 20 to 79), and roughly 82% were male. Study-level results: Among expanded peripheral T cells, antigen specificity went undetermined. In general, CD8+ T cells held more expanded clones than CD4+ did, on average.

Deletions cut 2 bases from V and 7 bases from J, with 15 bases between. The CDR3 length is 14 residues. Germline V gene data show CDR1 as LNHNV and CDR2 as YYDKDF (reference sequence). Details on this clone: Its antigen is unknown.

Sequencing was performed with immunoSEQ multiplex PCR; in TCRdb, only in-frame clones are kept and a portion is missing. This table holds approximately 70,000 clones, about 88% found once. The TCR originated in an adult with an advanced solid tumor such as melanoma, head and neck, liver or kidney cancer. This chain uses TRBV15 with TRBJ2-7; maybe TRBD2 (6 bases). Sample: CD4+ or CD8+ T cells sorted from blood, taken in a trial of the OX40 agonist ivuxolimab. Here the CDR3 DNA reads TGTGCCACCAGCAGAAATCCCCGGGGGTGGGAGCAGTACTTC. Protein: CATSRNPRGWEQYF.